This is a list of T cell receptor beta chains from one sample in a study of cytomegalovirus exposure and HLA in healthy donors. Sequencing was performed with immunoSEQ multiplex PCR; in TCRdb, only in-frame clones are kept and a portion is missing. The table includes around 120,000 clones, about 80% detected once. Material: PBMCs. These TCRs come from a man under 40 in good health and CMV-seronegative. CDR3s include the opening cysteine and the closing phenylalanine or tryptophan. D genes are given only for firm matches. The size field is filled for only some rows; it gives once, few, many or a size class.

V gene: TRBV30
clone size: .
J gene: TRBJ1-6
D gene: TRBD1
CDR3 protein: CAWDSGGNSPLHF
CDR3 DNA: TGTGCCTGGGACTCAGGGGGCAATTCACCCCTCCACTTT

V gene: TRBV27
clone size: .
J gene: TRBJ2-3
D gene: TRBD2
CDR3 protein: CASSSLAGGPADTQYF
CDR3 DNA: TGTGCCAGCAGTTCCCTAGCGGGAGGGCCAGCCGATACGCAGTATTTT

V gene: TRBV30
clone size: .
J gene: TRBJ2-7
D gene: .
CDR3 protein: CAWSENSYEQYF
CDR3 DNA: TGTGCCTGGAGCGAGAATTCCTACGAGCAGTACTTC

V gene: TRBV9
clone size: .
J gene: TRBJ2-2
D gene: .
CDR3 protein: CASSVDLEELFF
CDR3 DNA: TGTGCCAGCAGCGTAGATTTAGAGGAGCTGTTTTTT

V gene: TRBV27
clone size: .
J gene: TRBJ2-7
D gene: .
CDR3 protein: CASSLGDPRETHFVQYF
CDR3 DNA: TGTGCCAGCAGTTTAGGAGACCCGAGGGAGACCCACTTTGTGCAGTACTTC

V gene: TRBV19
clone size: few
J gene: TRBJ2-3
D gene: TRBD2
CDR3 protein: CASTGTSGYTDTQYF
CDR3 DNA: TGTGCCAGTACTGGGACTAGCGGGTACACAGATACGCAGTATTTT

V gene: TRBV30
clone size: .
J gene: TRBJ2-7
D gene: .
CDR3 protein: CAWSVLGSEQYF
CDR3 DNA: TGTGCCTGGAGTGTACTGGGCTCCGAGCAGTACTTC

V gene: TRBV4-1
clone size: few
J gene: TRBJ2-1
D gene: .
CDR3 protein: CASSQDWFGSAGNEQFF
CDR3 DNA: TGCGCCAGCAGCCAAGATTGGTTTGGCAGCGCGGGGAATGAGCAGTTCTTC

V gene: TRBV4-1
clone size: .
J gene: TRBJ2-1
D gene: .
CDR3 protein: CASSQDLGNNEQFF
CDR3 DNA: TGCGCCAGCAGCCAAGATCTAGGCAACAATGAGCAGTTCTTC

V gene: TRBV9
clone size: .
J gene: TRBJ2-5
D gene: .
CDR3 protein: CASSVGLGWNSGVGETQYF
CDR3 DNA: TGTGCCAGCAGCGTAGGACTCGGATGGAACAGCGGTGTAGGAGAGACCCAGTACTTC

V gene: TRBV4-3
clone size: .
J gene: TRBJ2-7
D gene: .
CDR3 protein: CASSQNRDTSYEQYF
CDR3 DNA: TGCGCCAGCAGCCAAAACCGGGACACATCCTACGAGCAGTACTTC

V gene: TRBV6-1
clone size: .
J gene: TRBJ1-2
D gene: .
CDR3 protein: CASSERVRALNYGYTF
CDR3 DNA: TGTGCCAGCAGTGAGAGGGTTAGGGCTCTGAACTATGGCTACACCTTC

V gene: TRBV14
clone size: .
J gene: TRBJ2-1
D gene: TRBD2
CDR3 protein: CASSQPGTRSRNEQFF
CDR3 DNA: TGTGCCAGCAGCCAACCCGGGACTAGAAGTCGCAATGAGCAGTTCTTC

V gene: TRBV28
clone size: .
J gene: TRBJ1-4
D gene: TRBD1
CDR3 protein: CASSSSQGGSEKLFF
CDR3 DNA: TGTGCCAGCAGTTCCTCACAGGGGGGAAGTGAAAAACTGTTTTTT

V gene: TRBV11-2
clone size: .
J gene: TRBJ2-7
D gene: TRBD1
CDR3 protein: CASSLPTLGQGAREQYF
CDR3 DNA: TGTGCCAGCAGCTTACCTACCCTGGGACAGGGGGCCAGGGAGCAGTACTTC

V gene: TRBV5-6
clone size: few
J gene: TRBJ1-1
D gene: .
CDR3 protein: CASSLLNTEAFF
CDR3 DNA: TGTGCCAGCAGTCTCCTGAACACTGAAGCTTTCTTT

V gene: TRBV19
clone size: .
J gene: TRBJ2-7
D gene: TRBD1
CDR3 protein: CASSITGGVYEQYF
CDR3 DNA: TGTGCCAGTAGTATAACAGGGGGCGTGTACGAGCAGTACTTC

V gene: TRBV9
clone size: .
J gene: TRBJ2-5
D gene: TRBD2
CDR3 protein: CASSVETGPGLAEQETQYF
CDR3 DNA: TGTGCCAGCAGCGTAGAAACGGGACCGGGACTAGCAGAACAAGAGACCCAGTACTTC

V gene: TRBV7-8
clone size: .
J gene: TRBJ2-7
D gene: .
CDR3 protein: CASSPGWRSSYEQYF
CDR3 DNA: TGTGCCAGCAGCCCGGGCTGGAGGAGCTCCTACGAGCAGTACTTC

V gene: TRBV7-2
clone size: .
J gene: TRBJ2-7
D gene: .
CDR3 protein: CASSWRTAYYEQYF
CDR3 DNA: TGTGCCAGCAGCTGGAGGACAGCTTACTACGAGCAGTACTTC

V gene: TRBV7-9
clone size: .
J gene: TRBJ2-7
D gene: .
CDR3 protein: CASSLAGGGRGSYEQYF
CDR3 DNA: TGTGCCAGCAGCTTAGCGGGTGGGGGACGGGGGTCCTACGAGCAGTACTTC

V gene: TRBV30
clone size: .
J gene: TRBJ2-1
D gene: TRBD2
CDR3 protein: CAWSVLSTLFGGWTSGNNEQFF
CDR3 DNA: TGTGCCTGGAGTGTACTCTCCACCCTATTCGGGGGCTGGACTAGCGGGAACAATGAGCAGTTCTTC

V gene: TRBV9
clone size: few
J gene: TRBJ1-2
D gene: .
CDR3 protein: CASARGPGANYGYTF
CDR3 DNA: TGTGCCAGCGCCCGGGGTCCAGGAGCTAACTATGGCTACACCTTC

V gene: TRBV5-4
clone size: .
J gene: TRBJ2-1
D gene: TRBD2
CDR3 protein: CASSLKLANEQFF
CDR3 DNA: TGTGCCAGCAGCTTGAAACTAGCGAATGAGCAGTTCTTC

V gene: TRBV7-2
clone size: .
J gene: TRBJ1-4
D gene: TRBD1
CDR3 protein: CASSLVVQGVGEKLFF
CDR3 DNA: TGTGCCAGCAGCTTAGTAGTGCAGGGGGTGGGTGAAAAACTGTTTTTT

V gene: TRBV10-2
clone size: few
J gene: TRBJ2-5
D gene: TRBD2
CDR3 protein: CASADFGTSGQETQYF
CDR3 DNA: TGCGCCAGCGCTGACTTTGGGACTAGCGGACAAGAGACCCAGTACTTC

V gene: TRBV4-1
clone size: .
J gene: TRBJ2-7
D gene: .
CDR3 protein: CASSPLAEGSSYEQYF
CDR3 DNA: TGCGCCAGCAGCCCCCTTGCGGAAGGTAGCTCCTACGAGCAGTACTTC

V gene: TRBV29-1
clone size: .
J gene: TRBJ2-2
D gene: TRBD2
CDR3 protein: CSVEDPDGGARGTGELFF
CDR3 DNA: TGCAGCGTTGAAGATCCGGACGGGGGGGCGCGGGGCACCGGGGAGCTGTTTTTT

V gene: TRBV7-9
clone size: .
J gene: TRBJ1-1
D gene: .
CDR3 protein: CASSLARMNTEAFF
CDR3 DNA: TGTGCCAGCAGCTTAGCGAGGATGAACACTGAAGCTTTCTTT

V gene: TRBV7-9
clone size: once
J gene: TRBJ2-7
D gene: .
CDR3 protein: CASSPPLRDPSGYYEQYF
CDR3 DNA: TGTGCCAGCAGCCCCCCCTTGCGGGACCCCTCCGGGTACTACGAGCAGTACTTC

V gene: TRBV6-5
clone size: .
J gene: TRBJ1-3
D gene: TRBD1
CDR3 protein: CASRKTGMAGNTIYF
CDR3 DNA: TGTGCCAGCAGGAAGACAGGGATGGCTGGAAACACCATATATTTT

V gene: TRBV9
clone size: .
J gene: TRBJ1-1
D gene: .
CDR3 protein: CASSVLGNTEAFF
CDR3 DNA: TGTGCCAGCAGCGTCCTAGGGAACACTGAAGCTTTCTTT

V gene: TRBV29-1
clone size: .
J gene: TRBJ1-2
D gene: .
CDR3 protein: CSVVVGGNYGYPF
CDR3 DNA: TGCAGCGTTGTGGTAGGAGGAAACTATGGCTACCCCTTC

V gene: TRBV14
clone size: .
J gene: TRBJ2-6
D gene: .
CDR3 protein: CASSASSRASGANVLTF
CDR3 DNA: TGTGCCAGCAGCGCGTCATCCAGGGCCTCCGGGGCCAACGTCCTGACTTTC

V gene: TRBV7-9
clone size: few
J gene: TRBJ2-5
D gene: .
CDR3 protein: CASSFPGETQYF
CDR3 DNA: TGTGCCAGCAGCTTCCCGGGAGAGACCCAGTACTTC

V gene: TRBV19
clone size: .
J gene: TRBJ1-2
D gene: .
CDR3 protein: CASGPAPGANYGYTF
CDR3 DNA: TGTGCCAGTGGACCCGCCCCGGGGGCTAACTATGGCTACACCTTC

V gene: TRBV11-3
clone size: .
J gene: TRBJ2-6
D gene: TRBD1
CDR3 protein: CASSSRQGNLSGANVLTF
CDR3 DNA: TGTGCCAGCAGCTCCCGACAGGGGAACCTCTCTGGGGCCAACGTCCTGACTTTC

V gene: TRBV5-4
clone size: .
J gene: TRBJ2-7
D gene: .
CDR3 protein: CASSSGGWQGVYEQYF
CDR3 DNA: TGTGCCAGCAGCTCCGGGGGATGGCAGGGGGTTTACGAGCAGTACTTC

V gene: TRBV27
clone size: .
J gene: TRBJ2-1
D gene: TRBD2
CDR3 protein: CASSWGGNTYNEQFF
CDR3 DNA: TGTGCCAGCAGTTGGGGGGGTAACACCTACAATGAGCAGTTCTTC

V gene: TRBV25-1
clone size: .
J gene: TRBJ2-7
D gene: TRBD1
CDR3 protein: CASELTGGYEQYF
CDR3 DNA: TGTGCCAGCGAACTAACAGGGGGCTACGAGCAGTACTTC

V gene: TRBV6-5
clone size: few
J gene: TRBJ2-3
D gene: .
CDR3 protein: CASSAQGTSTDTQYF
CDR3 DNA: TGTGCCAGCAGTGCACAGGGAACTAGCACAGATACGCAGTATTTT

V gene: TRBV5-1
clone size: .
J gene: TRBJ2-7
D gene: TRBD2
CDR3 protein: CASSFGTSGVYEQYF
CDR3 DNA: TGCGCCAGCAGCTTCGGGACTAGCGGTGTATACGAGCAGTACTTC

V gene: TRBV28
clone size: .
J gene: TRBJ2-1
D gene: .
CDR3 protein: CASSSQQGRREFF
CDR3 DNA: TGTGCCAGCAGTTCGCAACAGGGACGCAGGGAGTTCTTC

V gene: TRBV4-1
clone size: .
J gene: TRBJ2-7
D gene: .
CDR3 protein: CASSQQDSKAYEQYF
CDR3 DNA: TGCGCCAGCAGCCAACAAGACAGCAAAGCCTACGAGCAGTACTTC

V gene: TRBV12-5
clone size: .
J gene: TRBJ1-5
D gene: TRBD1
CDR3 protein: CASGFGDRGYQPQHF
CDR3 DNA: TGTGCTAGTGGTTTCGGAGACAGGGGCTATCAGCCCCAGCATTTT

V gene: TRBV9
clone size: .
J gene: TRBJ2-1
D gene: TRBD1
CDR3 protein: CASSVSWPPGQGNEQFF
CDR3 DNA: TGTGCCAGCAGCGTATCCTGGCCACCGGGACAGGGCAATGAGCAGTTCTTC

V gene: TRBV27
clone size: .
J gene: TRBJ1-2
D gene: .
CDR3 protein: CASSLRGANYGYTF
CDR3 DNA: TGTGCCAGCAGTTTACGGGGGGCGAACTATGGCTACACCTTC

V gene: TRBV27
clone size: .
J gene: TRBJ2-5
D gene: TRBD1
CDR3 protein: CASSIDRGWDTQYF
CDR3 DNA: TGTGCCAGCAGCATCGACAGGGGGTGGGATACCCAGTACTTC

V gene: TRBV15
clone size: few
J gene: TRBJ2-1
D gene: TRBD1
CDR3 protein: CATSSRTGVNEQFF
CDR3 DNA: TGTGCCACCAGCTCCCGGACAGGAGTCAATGAGCAGTTCTTC

V gene: TRBV27
clone size: .
J gene: TRBJ2-7
D gene: TRBD1
CDR3 protein: CASSPGTARQYF
CDR3 DNA: TGTGCCAGCAGTCCCGGGACAGCACGGCAGTACTTC

V gene: TRBV15
clone size: .
J gene: TRBJ2-4
D gene: TRBD2
CDR3 protein: CATSRGTSGGENIQYF
CDR3 DNA: TGTGCCACCAGCAGAGGGACTAGCGGAGGAGAAAACATTCAGTACTTC